What follows are 3 T cell receptor beta chains derived from one specimen sequenced in a study of PD-L1 blockade in urothelial cancer. Noted time point: pretreatment peripheral blood. Measured with immunoSEQ multiplex PCR; TCRdb has only the in-frame clones, and not every one. The sample records 35,000 or so clones, nearly 85% being singletons. Sample: PBMCs, taken around atezolizumab (anti-PD-L1) treatment. The receptors shown here come from a man in his sixties with urothelial cancer.

This clone has only one observation. The chain combines TRBV6-1 with TRBJ2-7; 7 nucleotides line up with TRBD2. This CDR3 contains 15 residues. With 3 bases clipped from V and 0 bases from J, the junction kept 5 bases outside the gene matches. Per germline, CDR1 MNHNS and CDR2 SASEGT. CDR3 protein: CASSDSGGSSYEQYF. In DNA form, the CDR3 reads TGTGCCAGCAGTGACTCGGGGGGTTCCTCCTACGAGCAGTACTTC.

The V and J genes are TRBV5-1 and TRBJ1-6; 7 nucleotides line up with TRBD1. The germline gives CDR1 SGHRS, CDR2 YFSETQ. V lost 1 base, J lost 9 bases, and 13 bases stayed unmatched. CDR3 size: 17 residues. The CDR3 protein is CASSLYRSGGGGSPLHF. For the CDR3, the DNA is TGCGCCAGCAGCTTGTATCGATCAGGGGGAGGAGGTTCACCCCTCCACTTT.

The chain joins TRBV19 to TRBJ1-1; D is perhaps TRBD1 (5 bases). Looked up from germline, CDR1 is LNHDA and CDR2 is SQIVND (reference sequence). This CDR3 region has 12 residues. V dropped 10 bases and J dropped 12 bases, with 21 bases sitting between them. The CDR3 DNA reads as TGTGCCACTAGCGCCGGGACTTGGACTACTTTCTTT. Protein product: CATSAGTWTTFF.